The 2 T cell receptor beta chains reported below all come from one sample, sequenced in a study of graft-versus-host responses after intestinal transplantation. Sequenced by immunoSEQ multiplex PCR; TCRdb stores in-frame clones only, minus some. The sample consists of roughly 120,000 clones, more than 90% of them appearing once. These receptors lack a known antigen. Sequenced material: unstimulated CD4+ T cells sorted from spleen or lymph node cells, taken before transplant. These receptors all come from a human donor who was the organ donor for an intestinal transplant.

This rearrangement joins TRBV6-1 to TRBJ1-2; tentatively, D is TRBD1 (5 bases). CDR1 and CDR2 from the germline V gene are MNHNS and SASEGT. The CDR3 totals 15 residues. V lost 8 bases and J lost 8, with 24 bases in between. CDR3: CASGRLYTGPGGYTF. In DNA form, the CDR3 reads TGTGCCAGCGGGAGACTCTATACGGGACCCGGCGGCTACACCTTC.

CDR3 amino acids: CAWIRRGNTQYF. In DNA form, the CDR3 reads TGTGCCTGGATTCGCCGGGGGAATACGCAGTATTTT. The rearrangement uses TRBV30 and TRBJ2-3; tentatively, D is TRBD2 (6 bases). CDR1 is GTSNPN, CDR2 SVGIG, per germline (reference sequence). CDR3 size: 12 residues. Trimming left V 4 bases short and J 7 bases short, with 12 bases between.